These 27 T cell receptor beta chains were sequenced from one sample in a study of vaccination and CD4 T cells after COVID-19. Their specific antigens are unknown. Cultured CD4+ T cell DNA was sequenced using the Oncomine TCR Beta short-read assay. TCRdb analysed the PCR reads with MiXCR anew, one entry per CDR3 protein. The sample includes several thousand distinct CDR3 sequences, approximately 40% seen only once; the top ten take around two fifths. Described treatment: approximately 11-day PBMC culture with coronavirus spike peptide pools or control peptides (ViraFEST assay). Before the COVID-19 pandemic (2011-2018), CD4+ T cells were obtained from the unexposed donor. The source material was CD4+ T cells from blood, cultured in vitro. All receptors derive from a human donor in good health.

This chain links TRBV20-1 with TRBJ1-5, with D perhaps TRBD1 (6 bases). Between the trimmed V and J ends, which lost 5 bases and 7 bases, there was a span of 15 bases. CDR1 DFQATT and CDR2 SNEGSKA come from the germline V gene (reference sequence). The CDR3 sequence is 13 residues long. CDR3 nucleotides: TGCAGTGCTCCGCAGGGGAGAGGGCAGCCCCAGCATTTT. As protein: CSAPQGRGQPQHF.

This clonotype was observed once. The CDR3 sequence is CATLGHRNTEAFF. As DNA, the CDR3 is TGTGCCACCCTGGGACATCGGAACACTGAAGCTTTCTTT. The chain links TRBV19 to TRBJ1-1; D might be TRBD1 (6 bases). Trimming pared 10 bases from V and 1 base from J, leaving 13 bases between. There are 13 residues in the CDR3. Germline V gives CDR1 LNHDA, CDR2 SQIVND (reference sequence).

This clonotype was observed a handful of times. Here the CDR3 reads CASSRRGDTEAFF. CDR3 sequence (DNA): TGTGCCAGCAGCCGCAGGGGAGACACTGAAGCTTTCTTT. This chain links TRBV7-9 with TRBJ1-1; a weak D match, TRBD1 (6 bases). V was pared by 5 bases and J by 3 bases, with 10 bases between. This CDR3 comprises 13 residues. Germline CDR1 reads SEHNR; CDR2 reads FQNEAQ (reference sequence).

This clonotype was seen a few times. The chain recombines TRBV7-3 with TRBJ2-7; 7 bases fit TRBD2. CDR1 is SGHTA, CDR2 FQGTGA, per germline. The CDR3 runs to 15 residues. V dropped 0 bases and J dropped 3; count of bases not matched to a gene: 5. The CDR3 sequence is CASSLTGGRDYEQYF. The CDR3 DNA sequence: TGTGCCAGCAGCTTAACGGGAGGGAGAGACTACGAGCAGTACTTC.

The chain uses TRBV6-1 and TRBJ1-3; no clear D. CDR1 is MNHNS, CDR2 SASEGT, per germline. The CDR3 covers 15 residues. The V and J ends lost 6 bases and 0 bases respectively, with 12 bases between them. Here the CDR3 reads CASSLTMSSGNTIYF. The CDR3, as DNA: TGTGCCAGCAGCCTTACAATGAGCTCTGGAAACACCATATATTTT.

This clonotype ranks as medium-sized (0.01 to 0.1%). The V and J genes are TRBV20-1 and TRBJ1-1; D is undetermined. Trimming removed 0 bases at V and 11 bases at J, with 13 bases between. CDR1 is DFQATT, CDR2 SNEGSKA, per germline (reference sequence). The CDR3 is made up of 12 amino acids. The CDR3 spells CSARDPEGRAFF. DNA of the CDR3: TGCAGTGCTAGAGATCCGGAAGGGCGGGCTTTCTTT.

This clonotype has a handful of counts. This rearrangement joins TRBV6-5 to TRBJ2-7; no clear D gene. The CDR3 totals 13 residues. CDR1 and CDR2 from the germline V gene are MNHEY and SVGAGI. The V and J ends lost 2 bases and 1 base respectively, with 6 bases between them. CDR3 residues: CASSYAGSYEQYF. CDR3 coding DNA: TGTGCCAGCAGTTACGCAGGATCCTACGAGCAGTACTTC.

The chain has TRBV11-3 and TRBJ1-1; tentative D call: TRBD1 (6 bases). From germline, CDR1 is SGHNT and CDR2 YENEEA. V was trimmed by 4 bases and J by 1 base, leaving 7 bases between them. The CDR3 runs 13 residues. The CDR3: CASSSGQNTEAFF. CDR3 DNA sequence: TGTGCCAGCAGCTCGGGACAGAACACTGAAGCTTTCTTT.

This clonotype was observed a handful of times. CDR3 loop: CASSYQRGDTGELFF. DNA for the CDR3: TGTGCCAGCAGTTACCAGCGGGGGGACACCGGGGAGCTGTTTTTT. V and J are TRBV6-5 and TRBJ2-2; 9 positions match TRBD2. From germline, CDR1 is MNHEY and CDR2 SVGAGI. This CDR3 has 15 amino acids. Germline trimming cut 2 bases from V and 3 bases from J; bases unmatched to any gene: 1.

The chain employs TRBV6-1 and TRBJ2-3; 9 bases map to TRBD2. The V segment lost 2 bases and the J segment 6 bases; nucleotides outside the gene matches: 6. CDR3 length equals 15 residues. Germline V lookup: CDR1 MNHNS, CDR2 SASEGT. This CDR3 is CASSESAGGKDTQYF. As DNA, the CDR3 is TGTGCCAGCAGTGAATCGGCGGGGGGGAAGGATACGCAGTATTTT.

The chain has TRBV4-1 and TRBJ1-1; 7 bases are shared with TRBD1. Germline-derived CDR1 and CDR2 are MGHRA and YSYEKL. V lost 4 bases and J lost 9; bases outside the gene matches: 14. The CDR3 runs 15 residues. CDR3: CASSPALSGGDKAFF. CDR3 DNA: TGCGCCAGCAGCCCCGCTTTATCAGGGGGGGATAAAGCTTTCTTT.

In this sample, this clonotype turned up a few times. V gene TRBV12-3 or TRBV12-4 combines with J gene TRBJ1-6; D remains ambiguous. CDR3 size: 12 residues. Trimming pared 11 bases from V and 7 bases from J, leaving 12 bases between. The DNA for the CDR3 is TGTGCCTGTGGCAGGTCCAATTCACCCCTCCACTTT. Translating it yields CACGRSNSPLHF.

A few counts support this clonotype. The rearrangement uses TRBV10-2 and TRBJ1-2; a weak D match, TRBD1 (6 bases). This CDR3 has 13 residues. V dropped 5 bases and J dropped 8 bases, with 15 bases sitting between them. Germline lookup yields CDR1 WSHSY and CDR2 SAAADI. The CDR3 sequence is CASSSGDLRGYTF. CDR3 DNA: TGCGCCAGCAGTTCAGGGGACCTGAGGGGCTACACCTTC.

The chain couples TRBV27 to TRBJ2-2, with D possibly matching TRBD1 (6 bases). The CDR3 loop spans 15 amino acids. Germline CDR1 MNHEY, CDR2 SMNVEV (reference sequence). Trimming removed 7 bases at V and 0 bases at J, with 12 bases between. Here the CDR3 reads CASNRVGSNTGELFF. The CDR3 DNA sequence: TGTGCCAGCAACAGGGTTGGTTCGAACACCGGGGAGCTGTTTTTT.

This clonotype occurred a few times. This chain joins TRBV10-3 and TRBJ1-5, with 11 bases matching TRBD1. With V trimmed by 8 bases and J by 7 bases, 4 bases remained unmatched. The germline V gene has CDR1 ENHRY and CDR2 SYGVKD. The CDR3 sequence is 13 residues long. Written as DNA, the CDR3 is TGTGCCATCTCGGGACAGGGGGGCCAGCCCCAGCATTTT. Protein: CAISGQGGQPQHF.

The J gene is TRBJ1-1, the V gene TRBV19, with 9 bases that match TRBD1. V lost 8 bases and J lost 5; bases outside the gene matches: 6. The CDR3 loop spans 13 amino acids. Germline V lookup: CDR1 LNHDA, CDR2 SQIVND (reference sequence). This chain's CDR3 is CASRTGEWTEAFF. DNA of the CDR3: TGTGCCAGTCGGACAGGGGAGTGGACTGAAGCTTTCTTT.

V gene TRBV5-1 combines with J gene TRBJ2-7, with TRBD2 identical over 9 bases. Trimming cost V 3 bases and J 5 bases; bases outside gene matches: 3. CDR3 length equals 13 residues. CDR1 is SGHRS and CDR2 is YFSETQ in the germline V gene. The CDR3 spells CASSSGLAHEQYF. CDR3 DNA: TGCGCCAGCAGCTCGGGACTAGCCCACGAGCAGTACTTC.

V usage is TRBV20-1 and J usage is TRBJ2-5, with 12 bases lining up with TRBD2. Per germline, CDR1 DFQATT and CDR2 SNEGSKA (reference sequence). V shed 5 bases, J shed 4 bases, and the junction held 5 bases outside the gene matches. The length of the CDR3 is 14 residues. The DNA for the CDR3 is TGCAGTGCTCCTGGACTAGCGGGGCGAGAGACCCAGTACTTC. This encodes CSAPGLAGRETQYF.

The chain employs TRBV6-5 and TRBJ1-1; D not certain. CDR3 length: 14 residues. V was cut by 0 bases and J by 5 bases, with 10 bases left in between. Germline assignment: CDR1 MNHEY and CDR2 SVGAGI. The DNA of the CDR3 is TGTGCCAGCAGTTACTCCTTCACACGGACTGAAGCTTTCTTT. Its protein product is CASSYSFTRTEAFF.

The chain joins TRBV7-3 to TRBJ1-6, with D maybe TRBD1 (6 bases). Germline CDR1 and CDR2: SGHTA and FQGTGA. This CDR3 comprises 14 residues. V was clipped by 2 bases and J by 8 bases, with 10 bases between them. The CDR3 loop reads CASSLRGGDSPLHF. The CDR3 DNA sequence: TGTGCCAGCAGCTTACGGGGGGGCGATTCACCCCTCCACTTT.

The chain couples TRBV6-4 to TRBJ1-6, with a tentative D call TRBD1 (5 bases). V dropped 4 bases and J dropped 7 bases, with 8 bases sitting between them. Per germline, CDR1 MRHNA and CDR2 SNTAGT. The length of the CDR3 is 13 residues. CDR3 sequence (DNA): TGTGCCAGCAGTGCAAGGGGAAATTCACCCCTCCACTTT. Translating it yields CASSARGNSPLHF.

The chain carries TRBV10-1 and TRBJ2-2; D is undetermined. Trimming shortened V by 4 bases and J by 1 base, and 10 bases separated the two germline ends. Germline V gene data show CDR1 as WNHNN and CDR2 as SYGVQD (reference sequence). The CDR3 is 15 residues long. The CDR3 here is CASSVSRRNTGELFF. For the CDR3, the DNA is TGCGCCAGCAGTGTGTCCAGGAGGAACACCGGGGAGCTGTTTTTT.

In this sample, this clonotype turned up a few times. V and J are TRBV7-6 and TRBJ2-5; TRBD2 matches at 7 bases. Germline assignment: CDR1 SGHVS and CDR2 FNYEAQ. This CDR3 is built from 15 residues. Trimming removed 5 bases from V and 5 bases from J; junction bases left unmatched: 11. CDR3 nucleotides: TGTGCCAGCAGCATAGGAGCGGGGCCGCAGGAGACCCAGTACTTC. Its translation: CASSIGAGPQETQYF.

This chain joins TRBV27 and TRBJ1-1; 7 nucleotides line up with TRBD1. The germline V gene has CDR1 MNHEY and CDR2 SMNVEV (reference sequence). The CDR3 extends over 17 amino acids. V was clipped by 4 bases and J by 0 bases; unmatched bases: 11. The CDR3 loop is CASSSQPRTGMNTEAFF. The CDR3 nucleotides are TGTGCCAGCAGTTCCCAGCCAAGGACAGGCATGAACACTGAAGCTTTCTTT.

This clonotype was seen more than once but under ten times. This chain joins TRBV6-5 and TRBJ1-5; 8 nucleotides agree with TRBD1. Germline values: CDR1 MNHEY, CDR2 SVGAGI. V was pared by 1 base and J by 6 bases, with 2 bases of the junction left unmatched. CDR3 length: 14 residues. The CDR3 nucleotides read TGTGCCAGCAGTTACTTTACAGGGGGTCAGCCCCAGCATTTT. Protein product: CASSYFTGGQPQHF.

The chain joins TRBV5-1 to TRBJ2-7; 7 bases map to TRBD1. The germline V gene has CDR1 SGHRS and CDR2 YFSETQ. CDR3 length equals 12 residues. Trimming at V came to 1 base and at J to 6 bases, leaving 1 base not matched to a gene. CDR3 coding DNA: TGCGCCAGCAGCTTGACAGGGGCCGAGCAGTACTTC. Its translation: CASSLTGAEQYF.

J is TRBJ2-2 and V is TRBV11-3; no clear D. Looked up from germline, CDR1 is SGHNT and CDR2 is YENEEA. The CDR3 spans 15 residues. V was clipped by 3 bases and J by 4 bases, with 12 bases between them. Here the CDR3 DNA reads TGTGCCAGCAGCTTGAGGCCCGGAACCACCGGGGAGCTGTTTTTT. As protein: CASSLRPGTTGELFF.